The entry below describes one T cell receptor (beta chain). This sample was taken from a study of blood T cell repertoires in COVID-19. Study overall: Researchers got acute and convalescent COVID-19 samples from the United States, Italy and Spain. Sources were T cells, B-cell-depleted T cells, or PBMCs; the material itself was cDNA or gDNA.

With 3 bases removed from V and 0 bases from J, the gap between germline ends came to 14 bases. The CDR3 consists of 17 residues. Germline V gene sequence: CDR1 SEHNR, CDR2 FQNEAQ (reference sequence). As originally analysed: Reference gene primer amplification in the assay estimated nucleated cell counts. The protocol was immunoSEQ multiplex PCR, while the TCRdb copy is restricted to in-frame clones and leaves out a portion. That table supplies the V and J calls and clone size; D and trimming were determined from the DNA. Of about 110,000 clones detected, around four fifths appear once; the ten largest clones hold more than 3.5%.

The chain couples TRBV7-9 to TRBJ2-2; D is perhaps TRBD2 (7 bases). The sequencing input was peripheral blood. The clonotype originates from a woman in her 70s with acute or convalescent COVID-19. DNA of the CDR3: TGTGCCAGCAGCTTTCCCGCGGGGGCCCCGAACACCGGGGAGCTGTTTTTT. This gives the protein CASSFPAGAPNTGELFF.